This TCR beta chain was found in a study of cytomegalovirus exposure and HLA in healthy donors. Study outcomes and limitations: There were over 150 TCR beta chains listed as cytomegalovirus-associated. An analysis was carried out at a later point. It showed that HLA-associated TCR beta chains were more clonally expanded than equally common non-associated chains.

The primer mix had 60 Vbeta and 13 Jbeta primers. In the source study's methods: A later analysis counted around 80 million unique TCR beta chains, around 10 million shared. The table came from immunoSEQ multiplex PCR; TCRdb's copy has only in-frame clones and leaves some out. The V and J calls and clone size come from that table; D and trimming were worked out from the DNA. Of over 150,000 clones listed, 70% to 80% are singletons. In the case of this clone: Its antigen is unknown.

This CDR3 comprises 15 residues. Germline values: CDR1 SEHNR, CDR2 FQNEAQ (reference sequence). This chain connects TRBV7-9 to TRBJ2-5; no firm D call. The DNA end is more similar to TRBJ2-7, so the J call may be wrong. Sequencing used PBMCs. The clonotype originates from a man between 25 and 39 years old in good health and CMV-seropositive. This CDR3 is CASSTSTGLPYEQYF. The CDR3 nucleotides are TGTGCCAGCAGCACATCCACCGGGTTACCCTACGAGCAGTACTTC.